This entry concerns a single T cell receptor (beta chain). Its antigen is not known. Profiling relied on immunoSEQ multiplex PCR, and the TCRdb table lists in-frame clones only, not all of them. The table shows roughly 300,000 clones, with roughly 90% occurring only once. The record originates from a study of Ad26.COV2.S vaccination and SARS-CoV-2 variants. Study details: Donor was one of the participants in the Ad26.COV2.S arm of the COV1001 trial. General study results and limits: Responses of spike-specific T cells (both CD8+ and CD4+) reportedly showed substantial breadth after vaccination.

Treatment described: roughly 19 received Ad26.COV2.S at low or high dose, single or two shots; several received placebo; per-sample allocation not given. Vaccine and placebo recipients were sampled on day 63 after the first injection. Aged 18-55 years, donor was enrolled in Boston in the early 2020s. This material consisted of peripheral blood, taken in a trial of Ad26.COV2.S vaccine versus placebo. The origin of this receptor is a person between 18 and 59 years old who received the Ad26.COV2.S COVID-19 vaccine or a placebo.

CDR3 sequence reads: CASSLGGTTEAFF. The CDR3 DNA reads as TGCGCCAGCAGCTTGGGGGGGACCACTGAAGCTTTCTTT. The chain recombines TRBV5-1 with TRBJ1-1; D may be TRBD1 (5 bases). The CDR3 has 13 amino acids. V lost 0 bases and J 4 bases, leaving 7 bases between the germline ends. The germline V gene encodes CDR1 SGHRS and CDR2 YFSETQ.